Following are 9 T cell receptor beta chains from one sample sequenced in a study of CD8 T cells in Susac syndrome (dated by TCRdb to about 2019). The library was built by means of the immunoSEQ multiplex PCR assay. RNA was extracted with the RNeasy kit and roughly 0.5 to 1 ug was reverse transcribed using random hexamers. The raw public reads went through TCRdb reprocessing: fastp at Q25, MiXCR clone calling, in-frame beta chains kept. Identical CDR3 proteins give one entry, which carries the most common genes and DNA. This sample lists some 170,000 distinct CDR3 sequences; approximately 94% were detected once. 0.085% to 0.095% of the sample is in the top ten clones. What was sequenced was CD4+ T cells from PBMCs. The receptors here all came from a human donor with multiple sclerosis.

The gene calls are TRBV20-1 and TRBJ2-7; possibly TRBD1 for D (6 bases). CDR1 is DFQATT and CDR2 is SNEGSKA in the germline V gene (reference sequence). V was cut by 2 bases and J by 4 bases, with 15 bases left in between. The CDR3 extends over 14 amino acids. The CDR3 is CSARSTWDIYEQYF. Here the CDR3 DNA reads TGCAGTGCTAGATCTACCTGGGACATATACGAGCAGTACTTC.

The chain couples TRBV5-6 to TRBJ2-1; D possibly corresponds to TRBD2 (5 bases). V gave up 6 bases and J gave up 5 bases, with 12 bases separating them. This CDR3 spans 13 amino acids. Looked up from germline, CDR1 is SGHDT and CDR2 is YYEEEE. The CDR3 DNA follows: TGTGCCAGCACCCGCGGGCCAAACAATGAGCAGTTCTTC. Its translation: CASTRGPNNEQFF. Filled out from reference TRBV5-6 and TRBJ2-1, the complete variable domain reads DAGVTQSPTHLIKTRGQQVTLRCSPKSGHDTVSWYQQALGQGPQFIFQYYEEEERQRGNFPDRFSGHQFPNYSSELNVNALLLGDSALYLCASTRGPNNEQFFGPGTRLTVL.

V is TRBV6-5 and J is TRBJ2-4; 10 bases match TRBD1. After removal of 8 bases from V and 5 bases from J, the junction contained 6 bases not matched to a gene. CDR3 size: 14 residues. Germline-derived CDR1 and CDR2 are MNHEY and SVGAGI. The CDR3, as DNA: TGTGCCAGCGGACGTGGACAGGGGGAAAACATTCAGTACTTC. It encodes CASGRGQGENIQYF.

The rearrangement joins TRBV20-1 to TRBJ1-2, with a weak D call TRBD1 (5 bases). Germline values: CDR1 DFQATT, CDR2 SNEGSKA (reference sequence). Trimming stripped 2 bases from V and 5 bases from J, with 15 bases between. The CDR3 is 14 residues long. CDR3 in amino acids: CSARHPQGPYGYTF. The CDR3 DNA sequence: TGCAGTGCTAGACACCCCCAGGGACCATATGGCTACACCTTC.

This chain connects TRBV13 to TRBJ2-3; 7 positions match TRBD1. The trim removed 5 bases at V and 3 bases at J, leaving 8 bases unmatched. CDR3 length: 15 residues. Germline V gene data show CDR1 as PRHDT and CDR2 as FYEKMQ (reference sequence). The CDR3 region has the DNA TGTGCCAGCAGCACCAGACAGGGAACAACAGATACGCAGTATTTT. It encodes CASSTRQGTTDTQYF.

The chain couples TRBV6-1 to TRBJ2-3; the match to TRBD1 covers 8 bases. J lost 2 bases, V lost 7 bases, and 5 bases had no gene match. The CDR3 runs 14 residues. The V gene's germline CDR1 is MNHNS and CDR2 SASEGT. The CDR3 DNA is TGTGCCAGCAAGGACAGGGCCTCCACAGATACGCAGTATTTT. This encodes CASKDRASTDTQYF.

The V gene is TRBV7-9, the J gene TRBJ2-1; TRBD2 matches 10 bases. Looked up from germline, CDR1 is SEHNR and CDR2 is FQNEAQ (reference sequence). This CDR3 has 15 amino acids. Trimming at V came to 2 bases and at J to 7 bases, leaving 5 bases not matched to a gene. CDR3 sequence reads: CASSLWGSGRNEQFF. CDR3 sequence (DNA): TGTGCCAGCAGCTTATGGGGTAGCGGGAGGAATGAGCAGTTCTTC.

The genes are TRBV15 and TRBJ1-5; D not resolved. This CDR3 region has 18 residues. Germline CDR1 LNHNV, CDR2 YYDKDF (reference sequence). The V end was cut by 0 bases, the J end by 0 bases, with 15 bases between. This CDR3 is CATSRDRTGGHSNQPQHF. The CDR3 coding sequence is TGTGCCACCAGCAGAGACCGGACCGGCGGTCATAGCAATCAGCCCCAGCATTTT.

The gene calls are TRBV4-3 and TRBJ2-6, with 7 bases that match TRBD1. CDR3 size: 17 residues. V was clipped by 4 bases and J by 0 bases; unmatched bases: 6. Looked up from germline, CDR1 is LGHNA and CDR2 is YSLEER. CDR3 loop: CASSRGQTNSGANVLTF. The CDR3 DNA reads as TGCGCCAGCAGCCGGGGACAGACTAACTCTGGGGCCAACGTCCTGACTTTC.